This entry lists 18 T cell receptor beta chains sequenced from one sample in a study of T-cell memory formation after mild COVID-19 (dated by TCRdb to the early 2020s). Library method: 5' RACE. Sequenced using an Illumina NovaSeq 6000. The public reads were quality trimmed at Q25 with fastp and then assembled into clones with MiXCR by TCRdb, keeping productive beta chains. A single entry per CDR3 protein holds the most common genes and DNA from its merged rows. Present in this sample are hundreds of thousands of distinct CDR3 sequences, around 15% of which were seen just once. The top ten constitute roughly a fifth of the sample. Sequences were obtained from PBMCs or a T cell subset sorted from them (not recorded which). Receptors originate from a man aged 18 to 29 who had mild COVID-19 (a few samples of this study predate the infection). The sample titles of this study are shuffled in the database, so cell type and time point are left out; the donor was told from shared clones.

V usage is TRBV5-1 and J usage is TRBJ2-7, with 9 positions matching TRBD1. Trimming cost V 2 bases and J 3 bases; bases outside gene matches: 3. CDR1 and CDR2 (germline): SGHRS, YFSETQ. The CDR3 is 14 amino acids. The CDR3 DNA is TGCGCCAGCAGCTTTGACAGGGGGAGCTACGAGCAGTACTTC. Its protein is CASSFDRGSYEQYF. The whole variable domain, filled in from reference TRBV5-1 and TRBJ2-7, reads KAGVTQTPRYLIKTRGQQVTLSCSPISGHRSVSWYQQTPGQGLQFLFEYFSETQRNKGNFPGRFSGRQFSNSRSEMNVSTLELGDSALYLCASSFDRGSYEQYFGPGTRLTVT.

The table lists this clonotype with a few counts. The gene calls are TRBV7-6 and TRBJ2-4, with 7 bases lining up with TRBD2. Germline V gene lookup returns CDR1 SGHVS and CDR2 FNYEAQ. The CDR3 runs to 18 residues. V was clipped by 8 bases and J by 0 bases; unmatched bases: 16. This chain's CDR3 is CASSPLYRAGLAKNIQYF. The CDR3 coding sequence is TGTGCCAGCTCGCCCCTCTACCGAGCGGGGTTAGCCAAAAACATTCAGTACTTC.

This clonotype was counted a few times. V gene TRBV7-8 combines with J gene TRBJ2-3; 10 bases are shared with TRBD1. The CDR3 runs 15 residues. V was pared by 6 bases and J by 4 bases, with 7 bases of the junction left unmatched. Germline CDR1 is SGHVS and CDR2 is FQNEAQ. CDR3 sequence (DNA): TGTGCCAGCAGTCACGCGGGACAGGGGCCAGATACGCAGTATTTT. It encodes CASSHAGQGPDTQYF.

The chain is built from TRBV5-1 and TRBJ2-2, with D perhaps matching TRBD1 (5 bases). V lost 3 bases and J 0 bases, leaving 15 bases between the germline ends. Per the germline V gene, CDR1 is SGHRS and CDR2 is YFSETQ. This CDR3 is 17 amino acids long. CDR3 protein: CASSSSFRAANTGELFF. The CDR3 DNA is TGCGCCAGCAGCTCCTCTTTCAGGGCTGCGAACACCGGGGAGCTGTTTTTT.

The chain carries TRBV7-6 and TRBJ1-3, with 8 positions matching TRBD1. CDR1 SGHVS and CDR2 FNYEAQ come from the germline V gene. The CDR3 is made up of 17 amino acids. Unmatched junction bases numbered 14, after V lost 5 bases and J lost 5 bases. The CDR3 loop is CASSPGGTGPRRNTIYF. The CDR3 region has the DNA TGTGCCAGCAGCCCAGGGGGGACAGGCCCCCGTCGAAACACCATATATTTT.

In this sample, this clonotype turned up a few times. The gene calls are TRBV6-5 and TRBJ2-3; 9 nucleotides line up with TRBD2. V lost 4 bases and J lost 0; bases outside the gene matches: 5. Germline V gene data show CDR1 as MNHEY and CDR2 as SVGAGI. The CDR3 runs to 16 residues. CDR3 sequence: CASSSLAGASTDTQYF. The CDR3 bases are TGTGCCAGCAGTTCCTTAGCGGGGGCTAGCACAGATACGCAGTATTTT.

The genes are TRBV18 and TRBJ1-2, with a possible D match to TRBD1 (5 bases). CDR3 length: 12 amino acids. Looked up from germline, CDR1 is KGHSH and CDR2 is LQKENI. Deletions cut 6 bases from V and 8 bases from J, with 13 bases between. CDR3 sequence reads: CASSSGVEGYTF. CDR3 bases: TGTGCCAGCTCCTCGGGGGTTGAAGGCTACACCTTC.

This clonotype was picked up a small number of times. V is TRBV2 and J is TRBJ2-3; D gene ambiguous. The CDR3 is made up of 12 amino acids. Germline V gene lookup returns CDR1 SNHLY and CDR2 FYNNEI. Trimming removed 5 bases from V and 6 bases from J, with 9 bases in between. The CDR3 bases are TGTGCCAGCAGTCTTTCTCAGGATACGCAGTATTTT. Protein: CASSLSQDTQYF.

This clonotype was observed at least ten times. J is TRBJ1-3 and V is TRBV20-1; D is undetermined. V gave up 1 base and J gave up 14 bases, with 12 bases separating them. Germline values: CDR1 DFQATT, CDR2 SNEGSKA (reference sequence). The CDR3 has 11 amino acids. The CDR3 DNA reads as TGCAGTGCTAGAGGAGCCGGATTTGTATATTTT. This gives the protein CSARGAGFVYF.

The chain combines TRBV10-3 with TRBJ2-1; TRBD2 matches 7 bases. The CDR3 length is 12 residues. The germline V gene encodes CDR1 ENHRY and CDR2 SYGVKD. Trimming cost V 8 bases and J 7 bases; bases outside gene matches: 5. DNA of the CDR3: TGTGCCATCCGCCCCGGGGGGAATGAGCAGTTCTTC. Its translation is CAIRPGGNEQFF.

This clonotype occurred a few times. The chain recombines TRBV7-3 with TRBJ2-5, with TRBD1 as a possible D gene (5 bases). The V end was cut by 4 bases, the J end by 2 bases, with 8 bases between. The germline V gene encodes CDR1 SGHTA and CDR2 FQGTGA. The CDR3 is 13 amino acids. CDR3 nucleotides: TGTGCCAGCAGCTCCGACAGTCAAGAGACCCAGTACTTC. This encodes CASSSDSQETQYF.

The chain carries TRBV20-1 and TRBJ2-6; 11 bases map to TRBD1. The CDR3 has 16 residues. The germline V gene encodes CDR1 DFQATT and CDR2 SNEGSKA (reference sequence). V gave up 6 bases and J gave up 2 bases; unmatched junction bases: 6. The CDR3 DNA sequence: TGCAGTGCCACTGGACAGGGGGCGCCTGGGGCCAACGTCCTGACTTTC. Encoded protein: CSATGQGAPGANVLTF.

The V and J genes are TRBV4-3 and TRBJ2-1, with D possibly TRBD2 on 6 matching bases. CDR3 length equals 15 residues. Germline CDR1 and CDR2: LGHNA and YSLEER. V was trimmed by 1 base and J by 7 bases, leaving 14 bases between them. The CDR3 spells CASSQVFREVNEQFF. CDR3 nucleotide sequence: TGCGCCAGCAGCCAAGTTTTCAGGGAGGTGAATGAGCAGTTCTTC.

This clonotype has more than one count but fewer than ten. J is TRBJ2-2 and V is TRBV20-1; weak D call: TRBD1 (6 bases). The CDR3 has 13 amino acids. The germline V gene encodes CDR1 DFQATT and CDR2 SNEGSKA (reference sequence). V dropped 3 bases and J dropped 1 base, with 6 bases sitting between them. Here the CDR3 DNA reads TGCAGTGCTAGGGGACAGAACACCGGGGAGCTGTTTTTT. Encoded protein: CSARGQNTGELFF.

This clonotype was seen repeatedly, ten times or more. The rearrangement uses TRBV29-1 and TRBJ2-5, with TRBD2 matching over 9 bases. V dropped 5 bases and J dropped 0; count of bases not matched to a gene: 7. CDR3 size: 15 residues. CDR1 and CDR2 (germline): SQVTM, ANQGSEA. The CDR3 loop is CSVRGGARYQETQYF. CDR3 bases: TGCAGCGTTCGCGGGGGGGCCCGGTACCAAGAGACCCAGTACTTC.

The rearrangement links TRBV6-5 to TRBJ1-1; no reliable D call. The CDR3 has 13 residues. Germline CDR1 is MNHEY and CDR2 is SVGAGI. The V end was cut by 4 bases, the J end by 2 bases, with 8 bases between. CDR3: CASSSRPNTEAFF. The CDR3 nucleotides are TGTGCCAGCAGTTCGAGGCCTAACACTGAAGCTTTCTTT.

The CDR3 loop reads CASSLAFGRANEKLFF. CDR3 in DNA: TGTGCCAGCAGCTTGGCATTCGGCAGGGCTAATGAAAAACTGTTTTTT. This chain connects TRBV5-5 to TRBJ1-4, with TRBD1 as a possible D gene (5 bases). CDR1 and CDR2 from the germline V gene are SGHKS and YYEKEE (reference sequence). CDR3 length: 16 amino acids. Trimming pared 0 bases from V and 3 bases from J, leaving 12 bases between.

About this clonotype: An end of the junction does not agree with germline; a read error may underlie this. This sequence joins TRBV7-2 and TRBJ1-4; no clear D. CDR3 length equals 13 residues. In germline, CDR1 is SGHTA, CDR2 FQGNSA. The CDR3 protein is CVSSRYSGEKLFF. As DNA, the CDR3 is TGTGTCAGCAGCCGCTACTCGGGGGAAAAACTGTTTTTT.